Listed here is a single T cell receptor beta chain. This sample was taken from a study of cytomegalovirus exposure and HLA in healthy donors. The PCR contained 60 Vbeta and 13 Jbeta primers. Sequenced by immunoSEQ multiplex PCR; TCRdb stores in-frame clones only, minus some. Of under 100,000 clones detected, 70% to 80% appear once; the ten largest clones hold 3.3%. CDR3 size: 14 residues. The V end lost 4 bases, the J end lost 1 base, and 11 bases lay between the germline ends. From germline, CDR1 is SGHNT and CDR2 YYREEE (reference sequence). The chain links TRBV5-4 to TRBJ1-1; D remains ambiguous. The source of this sequence is a man aged 45-60 years in good health and CMV-seronegative. Sequenced input: PBMCs. This chain's CDR3 is CASSPREGNTEAFF. CDR3 DNA sequence: TGTGCCAGCAGCCCAAGAGAGGGGAACACTGAAGCTTTCTTT.